This TCR beta chain was profiled in a study of blood T cell repertoires in COVID-19. At the level of the study: The analysed material was cDNA or gDNA that came from T cells, B-cell-depleted T cells, or PBMCs.

The repertoire was sequenced with immunoSEQ multiplex PCR; TCRdb's copy has only in-frame clones and lacks some. This sample has approximately 280,000 clones, with around 89% found just once. This receptor was taken from a man aged 35-49 years with acute or convalescent COVID-19. Sequenced material: peripheral blood.

The CDR3 reads CASSPQGSGSPLHF. The CDR3, as DNA: TGTGCCAGCTCACCCCAGGGGTCCGGTTCACCCCTCCACTTT. This chain connects TRBV18 to TRBJ1-6; D might be TRBD1 (6 bases). Germline V gene sequence: CDR1 KGHSH, CDR2 LQKENI. Trimming removed 3 bases at V and 9 bases at J, with 12 bases between. The CDR3 sequence is 14 residues long.